One sample yielded the 21 T cell receptor beta chains listed below, sequenced in a study of cytomegalovirus exposure and HLA in healthy donors. PCR primers comprised 60 Vbeta and 13 Jbeta primers. Assay: immunoSEQ multiplex PCR; the TCRdb copy retains only in-frame clones and omits some. This table holds around 170,000 clones, approximately 78% found once. Sequences were obtained from PBMCs. These receptors originate from a male donor in good health and CMV-seronegative.

The chain carries TRBV28 and TRBJ2-1; D is uncertain. Per the germline V gene, CDR1 is MDHEN and CDR2 is SYDVKM. The CDR3 is 15 amino acids. With 5 bases removed from V and 12 bases from J, the gap between germline ends came to 23 bases. The CDR3 protein is CASSLDSYPRLGQFF. The CDR3 DNA is TGTGCCAGCAGTCTTGACTCCTACCCTCGGCTAGGGCAGTTCTTC. The complete variable domain, with remaining parts taken from reference TRBV28 and TRBJ2-1, reads DVKVTQSSRYLVKRTGEKVFLECVQDMDHENMFWYRQDPGLGLRLIYFSYDVKMKEKGDIPEGYSVSREKKERFSLILESASTNQTSMYLCASSLDSYPRLGQFFGPGTRLTVL.

V gene TRBV5-6 combines with J gene TRBJ1-4; 9 nucleotides agree with TRBD1. CDR1 and CDR2 from the germline V gene are SGHDT and YYEEEE. This CDR3 has 14 residues. With V trimmed by 3 bases and J by 6 bases, 3 bases remained unmatched. The CDR3: CASSWGQGHEKLFF. For the CDR3, the DNA is TGTGCCAGCAGCTGGGGACAGGGACATGAAAAACTGTTTTTT.

The chain uses TRBV2 and TRBJ2-1; possibly TRBD2 for D (5 bases). The CDR3 has 11 residues. V lost 7 bases to trimming and J lost 6 bases, with 7 bases between them. Germline CDR1 and CDR2: SNHLY and FYNNEI. This CDR3 reads CASKAGNEQFF. The DNA of the CDR3 is TGTGCCAGCAAGGCGGGCAATGAGCAGTTCTTC. The full variable domain, its missing parts supplied by reference TRBV2 and TRBJ2-1, is EPEVTQTPSHQVTQMGQEVILRCVPISNHLYFYWYRQILGQKVEFLVSFYNNEISEKSEIFDDQFSVERPDGSNFTLKIRSTKLEDSAMYFCASKAGNEQFFGPGTRLTVL.

This chain uses TRBV7-9 with TRBJ1-2; D gene ambiguous. Germline V gives CDR1 SEHNR, CDR2 FQNEAQ (reference sequence). The V end was cut by 5 bases, the J end by 0 bases, with 16 bases between. This CDR3 is built from 16 residues. This CDR3 is CASSLGARYSNYGYTF. The CDR3 nucleotides are TGTGCCAGCAGCCTAGGTGCAAGATACTCTAACTATGGCTACACCTTC.

The chain couples TRBV11-2 to TRBJ2-7, with 8 bases matching TRBD1. Germline CDR1 is SGHAT and CDR2 is FQNNGV. V trimming: 6 bases; J trimming: 7 bases; junction bases outside the gene matches: 14. The CDR3 totals 15 residues. CDR3 loop: CASRPSYRGRREQYF. The CDR3 bases are TGTGCCAGCAGGCCAAGCTACAGGGGGAGGAGGGAGCAGTACTTC.

This rearrangement joins TRBV7-2 to TRBJ2-5; TRBD2 agrees at 10 bases. The DNA matches TRBJ2-7 better at its end, which makes the J call doubtful. The CDR3 contains 15 residues. CDR1 is SGHTA, CDR2 FQGNSA, per germline. The CDR3 reads CASSYVSGRSYEQYF. CDR3 coding DNA: TGTGCCAGCAGCTACGTTAGCGGGAGGTCCTACGAGCAGTACTTC.

The chain has TRBV10-3 and TRBJ2-2; 7 nucleotides match TRBD1. With 6 bases clipped from V and 7 bases from J, the junction kept 8 bases outside the gene matches. This CDR3 has 14 residues. Looked up from germline, CDR1 is ENHRY and CDR2 is SYGVKD. The CDR3 protein is CAISLTGPVGELFF. In DNA, the CDR3 is TGTGCCATCAGCCTGACAGGGCCGGTCGGGGAGCTGTTTTTT.

The chain couples TRBV6-1 to TRBJ2-3, with TRBD2 matching over 10 bases. Losses at the gene ends were 1 base for V and 5 bases for J; bases not matched to a gene: 9. The germline V gene has CDR1 MNHNS and CDR2 SASEGT. The length of the CDR3 is 17 residues. CDR3 region: CASSEGIAGGSQDTQYF. CDR3 bases: TGTGCCAGCAGTGAAGGAATAGCGGGAGGTTCTCAAGATACGCAGTATTTT.

This chain uses TRBV28 with TRBJ2-2; TRBD2 is a possible D gene (5 bases). Germline loops: CDR1 MDHEN, CDR2 SYDVKM. V dropped 3 bases and J dropped 1 base, with 9 bases sitting between them. The CDR3 extends over 15 amino acids. This CDR3 reads CASSLRGQNTGELFF. The CDR3 DNA follows: TGTGCCAGCAGTTTGCGAGGGCAGAACACCGGGGAGCTGTTTTTT.

V is TRBV9 and J is TRBJ2-3; a possible D gene is TRBD2 (6 bases). The CDR3 sequence is 13 residues long. The germline V and J ends were trimmed by 2 bases and 4 bases, with 8 bases remaining between them. Germline V gives CDR1 SGDLS, CDR2 YYNGEE. CDR3 bases: TGTGCCAGCAGCGTCGGGACTCCAGATACGCAGTATTTT. It codes for CASSVGTPDTQYF.

The rearrangement joins TRBV6-5 to TRBJ2-2; 7 bases align to TRBD1. The ends lost 4 bases at V and 4 bases at J; junction bases unmatched: 9. The CDR3 is 16 amino acids. Germline values: CDR1 MNHEY, CDR2 SVGAGI. The CDR3 nucleotides are TGTGCCAGCAGTTTCCCAGACAGGGAGCCCACCGGGGAGCTGTTTTTT. This translates into CASSFPDREPTGELFF.

The gene calls are TRBV9 and TRBJ2-3, with D possibly TRBD2 on 5 matching bases. The V gene lost 0 bases and the J gene lost 5 bases, with 7 bases spanning the gap. The V gene's germline CDR1 is SGDLS and CDR2 YYNGEE. The CDR3 sequence is 13 residues long. The CDR3 region is CASSVGAGDTQYF. The CDR3, as DNA: TGTGCCAGCAGCGTAGGGGCGGGAGATACGCAGTATTTT.

CDR3 sequence reads: CASSLMATGVYNEQFF. The CDR3 DNA follows: TGCGCCAGCAGCCTCATGGCTACGGGGGTTTACAATGAGCAGTTCTTC. The gene calls are TRBV5-1 and TRBJ2-1, with D perhaps TRBD2 (6 bases). CDR1 SGHRS and CDR2 YFSETQ come from the germline V gene. The CDR3 totals 16 residues. V was trimmed by 4 bases and J by 4 bases, leaving 18 bases between them.

The chain carries TRBV6-1 and TRBJ2-7, with 9 bases that match TRBD1. With 3 bases clipped from V and 4 bases from J, the junction kept 7 bases outside the gene matches. The CDR3 length is 15 residues. CDR1 and CDR2 (germline): MNHNS, SASEGT. CDR3 nucleotide sequence: TGTGCCAGCAGTGACTGGACAGGGGCTTCATACGAGCAGTACTTC. Its protein product is CASSDWTGASYEQYF.

The count of this clone is one. The CDR3 sequence: CASSLRVRGATF. In DNA, the CDR3 is TGTGCCAGCAGTTTAAGGGTCAGGGGGGCCACCTTC. The V and J genes are TRBV28 and TRBJ1-2; 7 bases map to TRBD1. CDR1 is MDHEN and CDR2 is SYDVKM in the germline V gene. This CDR3 spans 12 amino acids. The junction had 7 bases not matched to a gene; V was cut back by 2 bases and J by 13 bases.

This clone was counted once. This rearrangement joins TRBV14 to TRBJ2-4, with 15 bases lining up with TRBD2. V gave up 6 bases and J gave up 3 bases; unmatched junction bases: 3. The V gene's germline CDR1 is SGHDN and CDR2 FVKESK. The CDR3 runs 16 residues. CDR3 sequence reads: CASSRTSGRVKNIQYF. CDR3 sequence (DNA): TGTGCCAGCAGTCGGACTAGCGGGAGGGTCAAAAACATTCAGTACTTC.

V is TRBV5-1 and J is TRBJ1-4, with 7 bases lining up with TRBD1. This CDR3 spans 14 amino acids. The germline V gene has CDR1 SGHRS and CDR2 YFSETQ. Trimming cost V 0 bases and J 8 bases; bases outside gene matches: 4. The CDR3 sequence is CASSLGQGGEKLFF. The CDR3 nucleotides are TGCGCCAGCAGCTTGGGACAGGGAGGAGAAAAACTGTTTTTT. Full variable domain (remainder filled in from reference TRBV5-1 and TRBJ1-4): KAGVTQTPRYLIKTRGQQVTLSCSPISGHRSVSWYQQTPGQGLQFLFEYFSETQRNKGNFPGRFSGRQFSNSRSEMNVSTLELGDSALYLCASSLGQGGEKLFFGSGTQLSVL.

The rearrangement uses TRBV13 and TRBJ1-4, with 8 positions matching TRBD1. Germline assignment: CDR1 PRHDT and CDR2 FYEKMQ (reference sequence). J gave up 4 bases and V 6 bases, and 7 bases lay outside the gene matches. This CDR3 spans 15 amino acids. For the CDR3, the DNA is TGTGCCAGCAGGGGGAGCGGACAGGGTAATGAAAAACTGTTTTTT. Amino acid sequence: CASRGSGQGNEKLFF. Full variable domain (rest looked up from reference TRBV13 and TRBJ1-4): AAGVIQSPRHLIKEKRETATLKCYPIPRHDTVYWYQQGPGQDPQFLISFYEKMQSDKGSIPDRFSAQQFSDYHSELNMSSLELGDSALYFCASRGSGQGNEKLFFGSGTQLSVL.

In this sample, this clone turned up a few times. The chain recombines TRBV28 with TRBJ2-7, with 8 bases aligning to TRBD1. Germline loops: CDR1 MDHEN, CDR2 SYDVKM. The trim removed 7 bases at V and 5 bases at J, leaving 4 bases unmatched. The CDR3 runs 12 residues. CDR3 nucleotides: TGTGCCAGCACCGGACAGGGCAACGAGCAGTACTTC. Its protein product is CASTGQGNEQYF. The variable domain in full, with the rest retrieved from reference TRBV28 and TRBJ2-7, is DVKVTQSSRYLVKRTGEKVFLECVQDMDHENMFWYRQDPGLGLRLIYFSYDVKMKEKGDIPEGYSVSREKKERFSLILESASTNQTSMYLCASTGQGNEQYFGPGTRLTVT.

The rearrangement uses TRBV11-3 and TRBJ2-2, with TRBD2 matching over 8 bases. V lost 1 base and J lost 2; bases outside the gene matches: 3. This CDR3 comprises 16 residues. Germline V gives CDR1 SGHNT, CDR2 YENEEA. In nucleotides, the CDR3 is TGTGCCAGCAGCTTAGGGCGGGGGGCCAACACCGGGGAGCTGTTTTTT. Its translation: CASSLGRGANTGELFF. The variable domain in full, completed from reference TRBV11-3 and TRBJ2-2, reads EAGVVQSPRYKIIEKKQPVAFWCNPISGHNTLYWYLQNLGQGPELLIRYENEEAVDDSQLPKDRFSAERLKGVDSTLKIQPAELGDSAVYLCASSLGRGANTGELFFGEGSRLTVL.

The genes are TRBV5-1 and TRBJ1-3, with TRBD1 identical over 11 bases. The V gene's germline CDR1 is SGHRS and CDR2 YFSETQ. The trim removed 0 bases at V and 4 bases at J, leaving 3 bases unmatched. The CDR3 totals 16 residues. CDR3 in DNA: TGCGCCAGCAGCTTGGGGACAGGGGGCACAGGAAACACCATATATTTT. Its protein is CASSLGTGGTGNTIYF.